Below, 18 T cell receptor beta chains from the same sample are listed, as sequenced in a study of T cell responses to AZD1222 COVID-19 vaccine. Repertoires were generated with immunoSEQ multiplex PCR, while TCRdb's copy carries only in-frame clones and drops some. The sample shows fewer than 200,000 clones, 85% to 90% of them seen only once. Sequences were derived from peripheral blood, sampled on day 0 of AZD1222 vaccination. The receptors were gathered from an adult in good health.

V usage is TRBV3-1 (or the pseudogene TRBV3-2) and J usage is TRBJ2-7; TRBD1 matches at 10 bases. The CDR3 runs 15 residues. Germline V gene sequence: CDR1 LGHDT, CDR2 YNNKEL (reference sequence). The V gene end was trimmed by 3 bases and the J gene end by 4 bases; junction bases not matched to a gene: 6. For the CDR3, the DNA is TGTGCCAGCAGCCATCACCGGGACAGGGGATACGAGCAGTACTTC. Protein sequence: CASSHHRDRGYEQYF.

This clone is categorized as medium-sized (0.01 to 0.1%). The chain has TRBV5-1 and TRBJ2-2; D might be TRBD1 or TRBD2, each matching 6 bases. Per germline, CDR1 SGHRS and CDR2 YFSETQ. V lost 4 bases and J lost 3, with 25 bases in between. CDR3 size: 19 residues. The CDR3 is CASSLGGILSMGYTGELFF. The CDR3 bases are TGCGCCAGCAGCCTAGGGGGGATCCTCTCAATGGGTTACACCGGGGAGCTGTTTTTT.

The chain couples TRBV28 to TRBJ1-2; D is possibly TRBD1 (5 bases). V gave up 8 bases and J gave up 5 bases, with 12 bases separating them. Germline V gives CDR1 MDHEN, CDR2 SYDVKM. This CDR3 is built from 12 residues. The CDR3 reads CASGAGNYGYTF. The DNA for the CDR3 is TGTGCCAGCGGAGCAGGGAATTATGGCTACACCTTC.

The chain uses TRBV3-1 (or the pseudogene TRBV3-2) and TRBJ2-7, with a possible D match to TRBD1 (6 bases). Between the trimmed V and J ends, which lost 0 bases and 2 bases, there was a span of 11 bases. The CDR3 extends over 15 amino acids. The germline CDR1 and CDR2 sequences are LGHDT and YNNKEL (reference sequence). Here the CDR3 DNA reads TGTGCCAGCAGCCAAGACTACACAGGGACCTACGAGCAGTACTTC. Translation: CASSQDYTGTYEQYF.

With respect to this clone: The germline gene is not matched at one end of the junction; a read error may be the cause. CDR3 sequence (DNA): TGCGCCAGCAGCTTGGGGGCGGGGGGCCTGACCGGGGAGCTGTTTTTT. This encodes CASSLGAGGLTGELFF. The genes are TRBV5-4 and TRBJ2-2, with TRBD2 matching 8 bases. This CDR3 is 16 amino acids long. Germline V gene data show CDR1 as SGHNT and CDR2 as YYREEE (reference sequence).

The chain joins TRBV19 to TRBJ1-6; no reliable D call. Germline CDR1 reads LNHDA; CDR2 reads SQIVND (reference sequence). Trimming took 9 bases from V and 7 from J, leaving 22 bases between them. This CDR3 has 16 amino acids. This chain's CDR3 is CASQSNTDGFNSPLHF. The DNA for the CDR3 is TGTGCCAGCCAATCGAATACTGACGGTTTCAATTCACCCCTCCACTTT.

The V and J genes are TRBV9 and TRBJ2-5, with 10 positions matching TRBD2. With 4 bases clipped from V and 5 bases from J, the junction kept 5 bases outside the gene matches. Germline V CDR1 and CDR2: SGDLS, YYNGEE. This CDR3 comprises 14 residues. CDR3 amino acids: CASSPSGRDETQYF. As DNA, the CDR3 is TGTGCCAGCAGCCCTAGCGGGAGAGATGAGACCCAGTACTTC.

The CDR3 loop is CASSVSGLPGGELFF. CDR3 DNA: TGTGCCAGCAGCGTATCTGGTCTACCCGGCGGGGAGCTGTTTTTT. The rearrangement uses TRBV9 and TRBJ2-2, with D hard to call. This CDR3 is built from 15 residues. Trimming removed 1 base at V and 7 bases at J, with 14 bases between. Germline CDR1 reads SGDLS; CDR2 reads YYNGEE.

The gene calls are TRBV2 and TRBJ2-2; possibly TRBD2 for D (6 bases). The CDR3 loop spans 16 amino acids. Germline lookup yields CDR1 SNHLY and CDR2 FYNNEI. V was cut by 6 bases and J by 1 base, with 15 bases left in between. This CDR3 is CASRPPNGGNTGELFF. CDR3 nucleotides: TGTGCCAGCAGGCCCCCCAACGGGGGGAACACCGGGGAGCTGTTTTTT.

The chain combines TRBV27 with TRBJ1-2, with unresolved D. The CDR3 is 16 residues long. Per the germline V gene, CDR1 is MNHEY and CDR2 is SMNVEV (reference sequence). The V gene lost 4 bases and the J gene lost 0 bases, with 15 bases spanning the gap. CDR3 protein: CASSSLLTIANYGYTF. In DNA form, the CDR3 reads TGTGCCAGCAGTTCCCTATTGACAATTGCTAACTATGGCTACACCTTC.

This sequence joins TRBV9 and TRBJ2-3, with a weak D call TRBD2 (6 bases). The CDR3 runs to 14 residues. Germline CDR1 and CDR2: SGDLS and YYNGEE. Trimming took 7 bases from V and 6 from J, leaving 18 bases between them. The CDR3 DNA follows: TGTGCCAGCCAGGAGGGCGGCTGGGGGGATACGCAGTATTTT. It is translated as CASQEGGWGDTQYF.

This chain uses TRBV29-1 with TRBJ1-1, with D maybe TRBD1 (6 bases). This CDR3 contains 13 residues. The V end lost 5 bases, the J end lost 1 base, and 11 bases lay between the germline ends. Looked up from germline, CDR1 is SQVTM and CDR2 is ANQGSEA. The CDR3 bases are TGCAGCGTTACTACAGGGCAGAACACTGAAGCTTTCTTT. It codes for CSVTTGQNTEAFF. The variable domain in full, with the rest retrieved from reference TRBV29-1 and TRBJ1-1, is SAVISQKPSRDICQRGTSLTIQCQVDSQVTMMFWYRQQPGQSLTLIATANQGSEATYESGFVIDKFPISRPNLTFSTLTVSNMSPEDSSIYLCSVTTGQNTEAFFGQGTRLTVV.

This clone was seen a single time. The chain employs TRBV3-1 (or the pseudogene TRBV3-2) and TRBJ2-1; TRBD2 aligns across 8 bases. Germline CDR1 reads LGHDT; CDR2 reads YNNKEL (reference sequence). V dropped 5 bases and J dropped 0; count of bases not matched to a gene: 12. This CDR3 spans 18 amino acids. The CDR3 here is CASSLALAGPSSYNEQFF. The CDR3 DNA is TGTGCCAGCAGCTTAGCGCTAGCGGGCCCGAGCTCCTACAATGAGCAGTTCTTC.

The V and J genes are TRBV12-3 or TRBV12-4 and TRBJ2-7, with no clear D. This CDR3 is built from 13 residues. The V gene lost 7 bases and the J gene lost 0 bases, with 10 bases spanning the gap. The CDR3 spells CASMHRDSYEQYF. The CDR3, as DNA: TGTGCCAGCATGCACAGAGACTCCTACGAGCAGTACTTC.

This rearrangement joins TRBV3-1 (or the pseudogene TRBV3-2) to TRBJ1-3, with D unclear. With 0 bases removed from V and 0 bases from J, the gap between germline ends came to 9 bases. This CDR3 has 16 amino acids. Germline V CDR1 and CDR2: LGHDT, YNNKEL (reference sequence). CDR3 DNA sequence: TGTGCCAGCAGCCAAGACGTGCCAGGCTCTGGAAACACCATATATTTT. It encodes CASSQDVPGSGNTIYF.

J is TRBJ2-5 and V is TRBV24-1; D is possibly TRBD1 (6 bases). V was cut by 3 bases and J by 4 bases, with 20 bases left in between. Germline CDR1 and CDR2: KGHDR and SFDVKD. This CDR3 region has 17 residues. Written as DNA, the CDR3 is TGTGCCACCAGTGATGCGCGGACGACAGGCGTGAGAGAGACCCAGTACTTC. It yields the protein CATSDARTTGVRETQYF.

The chain recombines TRBV12-3 or TRBV12-4 with TRBJ1-2; the D is unclear. The ends were cut back, 3 bases at V and 2 bases at J, with 7 bases in the middle. The CDR3 totals 13 residues. This CDR3 is CASSLRQNYGYTF. The CDR3 region has the DNA TGTGCCAGCAGTTTGAGGCAGAACTATGGCTACACCTTC.

V and J are TRBV6-1 and TRBJ2-7; the D is unclear. The V and J ends lost 2 bases and 6 bases respectively, with 5 bases between them. CDR1 MNHNS and CDR2 SASEGT come from the germline V gene. This CDR3 comprises 11 residues. For the CDR3, the DNA is TGTGCCAGCAGTGAATACCTCGAGCAGTACTTC. It translates to CASSEYLEQYF.